These 17 T cell receptor beta chains came from one sample sequenced in a study of glioma-infiltrating T cells (dated by TCRdb to 2016 to 2017). For sequencing, an Illumina MiSeq was employed. The iRepertoire nested amplicon-rescue multiplex PCR (arm-PCR) platform was used to amplify TCR alpha and beta CDR3 regions from RNA. The raw public reads went through TCRdb reprocessing: fastp at Q25, MiXCR clone calling, in-frame beta chains kept. Each entry is one CDR3 protein sequence, shown with its most common DNA and genes. For this sample there are 100,000 to 150,000 distinct CDR3 sequences; about 25% appear just once. The ten largest clones take up around a quarter of the sample. Sample: glioma tissue, nonneoplastic brain tissue, or PBMCs (not recorded which). Receptor source: a human donor with low-grade glioma or glioblastoma, undergoing nonglioma brain surgery, or in good health (not recorded which).

This clonotype came up many times. The J gene is TRBJ2-5, the V gene TRBV24-1; 14 bases align to TRBD2. The V gene end was trimmed by 7 bases and the J gene end by 2 bases; junction bases not matched to a gene: 8. The CDR3 totals 17 residues. Germline V gives CDR1 KGHDR, CDR2 SFDVKD. The CDR3 DNA reads as TGTGCCACCAGCACTACCGGGACTAGCGGGGGACAAGAGACCCAGTACTTC. Translating it yields CATSTTGTSGGQETQYF.

This clonotype has at least ten counts. CDR3 residues: CASSLTTLAGDTQYF. The CDR3 DNA follows: TGTGCCAGCAGCTTGACTACTCTAGCGGGAGATACGCAGTATTTT. The chain links TRBV7-9 to TRBJ2-3, with TRBD2 identical over 8 bases. The CDR3 sequence is 15 residues long. The J segment lost 5 bases and the V segment lost 3 bases, leaving 7 bases of the junction unmatched. Looked up from germline, CDR1 is SEHNR and CDR2 is FQNEAQ (reference sequence). The full variable domain, with the rest looked up from reference TRBV7-9 and TRBJ2-3, is DTGVSQNPRHKITKRGQNVTFRCDPISEHNRLYWYRQTLGQGPEFLTYFQNEAQLEKSRLLSDRFSAERPKGSFSTLEIQRTEQGDSAMYLCASSLTTLAGDTQYFGPGTRLTVL.

This clonotype was observed a handful of times. The chain couples TRBV3-1 to TRBJ2-6; TRBD2 matches 8 bases. With 4 bases clipped from V and 3 bases from J, the junction kept 2 bases outside the gene matches. The CDR3 has 15 residues. The germline CDR1 and CDR2 sequences are LGHDT and YNNKEL (reference sequence). The CDR3 nucleotides read TGTGCCAGCAGCCTCGGGGGGGGTGGGGCCAACGTCCTGACTTTC. It yields the protein CASSLGGGGANVLTF.

V gene TRBV6-2 or TRBV6-3 combines with J gene TRBJ1-2, with TRBD1 as a possible D gene (6 bases). Per the germline V gene, CDR1 is MNHEY and CDR2 is SVGEGT. This CDR3 comprises 14 residues. V was pared by 6 bases and J by 10 bases, with 21 bases between. The CDR3 here is CASSSRSDSQVYTF. In nucleotides, the CDR3 is TGTGCCAGCAGCTCCCGGTCGGACAGCCAGGTCTACACCTTC.

The V call is TRBV27, the J call TRBJ1-1; D remains ambiguous. CDR3 length: 11 amino acids. The V end was cut by 6 bases, the J end by 5 bases, with 7 bases between. The germline gives CDR1 MNHEY, CDR2 SMNVEV (reference sequence). CDR3 protein: CASRTATEAFF. The DNA for the CDR3 is TGTGCCAGCAGAACCGCGACTGAAGCTTTCTTT.

This clonotype was observed a few times. V gene TRBV4-1 combines with J gene TRBJ1-5; weak D call: TRBD1 (6 bases). V lost 0 bases, J lost 7 bases, and 19 bases lay in between. This CDR3 is 17 amino acids long. Germline-derived CDR1 and CDR2 are MGHRA and YSYEKL. The CDR3 DNA sequence: TGCGCCAGCAGCCAAGATCTTGGTGCCGGGGGCGAGCAGCCCCAGCATTTT. Translation: CASSQDLGAGGEQPQHF.

This clonotype was observed at least ten times. V usage is TRBV28 and J usage is TRBJ1-5; no definite D call. The V end lost 3 bases, the J end lost 5 bases, and 8 bases lay between the germline ends. The germline V gene has CDR1 MDHEN and CDR2 SYDVKM. The CDR3 is made up of 13 amino acids. The CDR3 sequence is CASSFGSDQPQHF. For the CDR3, the DNA is TGTGCCAGCAGTTTTGGGTCCGATCAGCCCCAGCATTTT.

This clonotype was observed a handful of times. J is TRBJ2-6 and V is TRBV4-1; 11 bases map to TRBD2. CDR1 is MGHRA, CDR2 YSYEKL, per germline. V dropped 1 base and J dropped 0; count of bases not matched to a gene: 5. This CDR3 contains 19 residues. As DNA, the CDR3 is TGCGCCAGCAGCCAAGGACTAGCGGGGAGAGGCTCTGGGGCCAACGTCCTGACTTTC. This gives the protein CASSQGLAGRGSGANVLTF.

This clonotype turned up a few times. This rearrangement joins TRBV12-3 or TRBV12-4 to TRBJ1-6; the D gene is possibly TRBD1 (5 bases). V lost 8 bases and J lost 3, with 8 bases in between. CDR3 length equals 13 residues. The CDR3 here is CASARDYNSPLHF. The CDR3 DNA is TGTGCCAGCGCCAGGGACTATAATTCACCCCTCCACTTT.

This clonotype was seen only a few times. The genes are TRBV5-1 and TRBJ2-3, with D hard to call. The CDR3 length is 14 residues. V lost 5 bases and J lost 0, with 10 bases in between. Germline V gene sequence: CDR1 SGHRS, CDR2 YFSETQ. This CDR3 is CASREGSSTDTQYF. The DNA of the CDR3 is TGCGCCAGCAGGGAAGGATCTAGCACAGATACGCAGTATTTT. The variable domain in full, completed from reference TRBV5-1 and TRBJ2-3, reads KAGVTQTPRYLIKTRGQQVTLSCSPISGHRSVSWYQQTPGQGLQFLFEYFSETQRNKGNFPGRFSGRQFSNSRSEMNVSTLELGDSALYLCASREGSSTDTQYFGPGTRLTVL.

This chain connects TRBV7-2 to TRBJ2-7; 9 bases align to TRBD2. J lost 6 bases, V lost 6 bases, and 9 bases had no gene match. From germline, CDR1 is SGHTA and CDR2 FQGNSA. The CDR3 is made up of 14 amino acids. The CDR3 region is CASSSSGTPGEQYV. The CDR3 region has the DNA TGTGCCAGCAGTTCTAGCGGGACTCCGGGCGAGCAGTACGTC.

Concerning this clonotype itself: This may come from a read error, since a much larger clone is one base off. The V and J genes are TRBV7-2 and TRBJ1-1, with 7 bases identical to TRBD1. V was clipped by 1 base and J by 10 bases; unmatched bases: 6. The CDR3 consists of 13 residues. CDR1 and CDR2 from the germline V gene are SGHTA and FQGNSA. CDR3 amino acids: CASSLGTGEAAFF. The CDR3 nucleotides read TGTGCCAGCAGCTTAGGAACAGGGGAAGCAGCTTTCTTT.

In its sample, this clonotype was seen once. V is TRBV19 and J is TRBJ1-1; D uncertain. Germline V gene data show CDR1 as LNHDA and CDR2 as SQIVND (reference sequence). The V and J ends lost 4 bases and 1 base respectively, with 7 bases between them. This CDR3 spans 13 amino acids. This CDR3 is CASSNLQNTEAFF. The CDR3 DNA sequence: TGTGCCAGTAGTAATTTACAGAACACTGAAGCTTTCTTT.

The genes are TRBV3-1 and TRBJ1-1, with D uncertain. This CDR3 has 14 amino acids. V lost 2 bases and J lost 2, with 9 bases in between. The germline gives CDR1 LGHDT, CDR2 YNNKEL (reference sequence). Here the CDR3 DNA reads TGTGCCAGCAGCCAACAACCGGGCAACACTGAAGCTTTCTTT. It codes for CASSQQPGNTEAFF.

At least ten counts were recorded for this clonotype. The chain combines TRBV28 with TRBJ1-3; D gene uncertain. Germline V lookup: CDR1 MDHEN, CDR2 SYDVKM. This CDR3 contains 16 residues. V lost 4 bases and J 0 bases, leaving 13 bases between the germline ends. CDR3 protein: CASSSLGGTSGNTIYF. The CDR3 DNA reads TGTGCCAGCAGTTCCCTGGGAGGTACCTCTGGAAACACCATATATTTT. The full variable domain, rest sourced from reference TRBV28 and TRBJ1-3, is DVKVTQSSRYLVKRTGEKVFLECVQDMDHENMFWYRQDPGLGLRLIYFSYDVKMKEKGDIPEGYSVSREKKERFSLILESASTNQTSMYLCASSSLGGTSGNTIYFGEGSWLTVV.

This clonotype occurred many times. The chain joins TRBV2 to TRBJ2-3; unclear D gene. This CDR3 comprises 12 residues. Trimming took off 6 bases at V and 3 bases at J, with 7 bases between the two ends. CDR1 SNHLY and CDR2 FYNNEI come from the germline V gene. In DNA form, the CDR3 reads TGTGCCAGCAGCCCACATACAGATACGCAGTATTTT. Residues: CASSPHTDTQYF. Variable domain in full (rest from reference TRBV2 and TRBJ2-3): EPEVTQTPSHQVTQMGQEVILRCVPISNHLYFYWYRQILGQKVEFLVSFYNNEISEKSEIFDDQFSVERPDGSNFTLKIRSTKLEDSAMYFCASSPHTDTQYFGPGTRLTVL.

The table lists this clonotype with many counts. This chain links TRBV6-1 with TRBJ2-5, with a tentative D call TRBD1 (6 bases). The CDR3 loop spans 14 amino acids. Trimming took off 5 bases at V and 2 bases at J, with 12 bases between the two ends. Germline CDR1 reads MNHNS; CDR2 reads SASEGT. CDR3 sequence reads: CASSSTGWQETQYF. The DNA for the CDR3 is TGTGCCAGCAGTTCCACAGGGTGGCAAGAGACCCAGTACTTC.